The 15 T cell receptor beta chains presented below share a single source sample, sequenced in a study of T cells in Graves' hyperthyroidism and ophthalmopathy. RNA transcripts provided the source from which TCR beta CDR3 regions were amplified. With the HTBI primer set, the TCR CDR3 went through a first round of RT-PCR. TCRdb ran MiXCR on the multiplex PCR reads and lists one entry per CDR3 protein. The sample has 300,000 to 450,000 distinct CDR3 sequences, about 14% seen once. Source material: blood. The receptors here all came from a man between 25 and 39 years old with Graves' hyperthyroidism that later progressed to Graves' ophthalmopathy.

This clonotype was detected many times. This chain links TRBV9 with TRBJ2-1, with D hard to call. CDR3 size: 15 residues. V gave up 5 bases and J gave up 3 bases, with 15 bases separating them. From germline, CDR1 is SGDLS and CDR2 YYNGEE. CDR3 DNA sequence: TGTGCCAGCAGAGAAGATGAAGGCGGCTACAATGAGCAGTTCTTC. As protein: CASREDEGGYNEQFF.

In its sample, this clonotype was seen many times. V usage is TRBV5-1 and J usage is TRBJ2-7; 8 bases are shared with TRBD1. The J segment lost 5 bases and the V segment lost 3 bases, leaving 10 bases of the junction unmatched. The CDR3 runs to 15 residues. Germline V CDR1 and CDR2: SGHRS, YFSETQ. DNA for the CDR3: TGCGCCAGCAGCTGGCAGGGGGCGGTCGTCAACGAGCAGTACTTC. As protein: CASSWQGAVVNEQYF.

This clonotype has ten or more counts. The J gene is TRBJ2-1, the V gene TRBV12-3 or TRBV12-4; 11 nucleotides line up with TRBD2. This CDR3 contains 16 residues. Losses at the gene ends were 3 bases for V and 4 bases for J; bases not matched to a gene: 5. The CDR3 DNA reads as TGTGCCAGCAGTTTCCTAGCGGGGGGCTTTTACAATGAGCAGTTCTTC. The encoded protein is CASSFLAGGFYNEQFF.

This clonotype occurred many times. This chain joins TRBV7-2 and TRBJ1-5; weak D call: TRBD1 (5 bases). The CDR3 sequence is 15 residues long. Germline V gene data show CDR1 as SGHTA and CDR2 as FQGNSA. The germline V and J ends were trimmed by 1 base and 2 bases, with 9 bases remaining between them. In nucleotides, the CDR3 is TGTGCCAGCAGCTTAGTTCAGGGCGGCAATCAGCCCCAGCATTTT. Translated, it gives CASSLVQGGNQPQHF.

This clonotype came up a few times. V is TRBV5-1 and J is TRBJ2-5; 7 bases line up with TRBD1. J lost 5 bases, V lost 4 bases, and 8 bases had no gene match. CDR3 length equals 14 residues. Looked up from germline, CDR1 is SGHRS and CDR2 is YFSETQ. The CDR3 reads CASSQRQGDETQYF. CDR3 DNA: TGCGCCAGCAGCCAAAGACAGGGTGATGAGACCCAGTACTTC.

The table lists this clonotype with a few counts. V is TRBV6-1 and J is TRBJ1-6; 9 bases align to TRBD1. The CDR3 has 13 amino acids. With V trimmed by 8 bases and J by 10 bases, 6 bases remained unmatched. Per the germline V gene, CDR1 is MNHNS and CDR2 is SASEGT. The CDR3 bases are TGTGCCAGCGGCCGGGACAGGGAATCACCCCTCCACTTT. Its translation is CASGRDRESPLHF.

The rearrangement links TRBV7-9 to TRBJ1-4, with 7 positions matching TRBD1. Germline CDR1 SEHNR, CDR2 FQNEAQ (reference sequence). This CDR3 has 14 residues. Trimming removed 2 bases from V and 8 bases from J; junction bases left unmatched: 5. The CDR3 here is CASSLTGEGEKLFF. CDR3 nucleotide sequence: TGTGCCAGCAGCTTAACAGGGGAGGGAGAAAAACTGTTTTTT.

This clonotype was seen only a few times. The gene calls are TRBV5-1 and TRBJ2-2; TRBD2 matches at 13 bases. The germline CDR1 and CDR2 sequences are SGHRS and YFSETQ. V gave up 4 bases and J gave up 3 bases; unmatched junction bases: 6. The CDR3 is made up of 17 amino acids. For the CDR3, the DNA is TGCGCCAGCAGCCTCGGGACTAGCGGGACTTACACCGGGGAGCTGTTTTTT. Its protein is CASSLGTSGTYTGELFF.

This clonotype was seen ten or more times. The rearrangement links TRBV7-2 to TRBJ2-3, with D possibly being TRBD1 (6 bases). The CDR3 extends over 14 amino acids. Between the trimmed V and J ends, which lost 6 bases and 0 bases, there was a span of 10 bases. Germline V CDR1 and CDR2: SGHTA, FQGNSA. CDR3 protein: CASSRGGSTDTQYF. In DNA, the CDR3 is TGTGCCAGCAGTCGAGGGGGTAGCACAGATACGCAGTATTTT.

In its sample, this clonotype was seen many times. The V gene is TRBV5-1, the J gene TRBJ2-7; perhaps TRBD1 as D (6 bases). Per germline, CDR1 SGHRS and CDR2 YFSETQ. V was pared by 2 bases and J by 3 bases, with 18 bases between. This CDR3 has 16 amino acids. In nucleotides, the CDR3 is TGCGCCAGCAGCTTTTCGGACAGCCCGACCCGCTACGAGCAGTACTTC. This encodes CASSFSDSPTRYEQYF.

This clonotype was recorded many times. The chain links TRBV11-3 to TRBJ2-5; TRBD2 matches at 8 bases. The germline V gene encodes CDR1 SGHNT and CDR2 YENEEA. The V and J ends lost 5 bases and 2 bases, in that order; junction bases with no gene match: 7. The CDR3 extends over 15 amino acids. The chain's CDR3 is CASSPRTSYQETQYF. The CDR3 nucleotides are TGTGCCAGCAGCCCAAGGACTAGCTATCAAGAGACCCAGTACTTC.

The CDR3 DNA reads as TGTGCCAGCAGCCCCAGGGGGCGAACCGGGGAGCTGTTTTTT. Its protein product is CASSPRGRTGELFF. The rearrangement links TRBV4-2 to TRBJ2-2; 8 bases match TRBD1. This CDR3 has 14 amino acids. Trimming at V came to 4 bases and at J to 5 bases, leaving 3 bases not matched to a gene. In germline, CDR1 is LGHNA, CDR2 YNFKEQ.

This clonotype was recorded at least ten times. The CDR3 sequence: CASSLGGQETQYF. CDR3 nucleotide sequence: TGTGCCAGCAGCTTAGGCGGGCAAGAGACCCAGTACTTC. J is TRBJ2-5 and V is TRBV7-9; D may be TRBD2 (5 bases). Deletions cut 1 base from V and 2 bases from J, with 5 bases between. This CDR3 is 13 amino acids long. Germline V gene lookup returns CDR1 SEHNR and CDR2 FQNEAQ (reference sequence).

This rearrangement joins TRBV4-1 to TRBJ2-7; possible D gene TRBD1, 6 bases. The CDR3 loop spans 16 amino acids. Between the trimmed V and J ends, which lost 1 base and 1 base, there was a span of 14 bases. Per the germline V gene, CDR1 is MGHRA and CDR2 is YSYEKL. The CDR3 sequence: CASSQGYEDRSYEQYF. The CDR3, as DNA: TGCGCCAGCAGCCAAGGATATGAGGACAGATCCTACGAGCAGTACTTC.

The chain is built from TRBV6-2 or TRBV6-3 and TRBJ2-7; 8 bases line up with TRBD1. The V gene's germline CDR1 is MNHEY and CDR2 SVGEGT. The J segment lost 9 bases and the V segment lost 5 bases, leaving 6 bases of the junction unmatched. The CDR3 runs 12 residues. For the CDR3, the DNA is TGTGCCAGCAGTGGACAGGGACACGTGCAGTACTTC. Its protein product is CASSGQGHVQYF.